These 25 T cell receptor beta chains came from one sample sequenced in a study of response to subunit inactivated influenza vaccine (dated by TCRdb to the late 2010s). Receptor amplification or capture employed RT-PCR. The sample was run on an Illumina HiSeq 2500. TCRdb itself trimmed the public reads at Q25 with fastp, ran MiXCR and retained productive beta chains. For every CDR3 protein sequence, its rows merge into one entry that carries the most common genes and DNA. The sample includes roughly 500,000 distinct CDR3 sequences, with about 17% observed a single time. The ten largest account for roughly 3.1% of the sample. The sample in question was CD4+ T cells sorted from PBMCs, obtained around 25 months after vaccination. The receptor set was obtained from a man between 50 and 70 years old who received an inactivated influenza vaccine. Donor details come from another sample of the same person, matched by shared clones.

CDR3 bases: TGCAGTGCTAGAGATAAAGGGACAACAAAGCAGTTCTTC. It is translated as CSARDKGTTKQFF. The chain employs TRBV20-1 and TRBJ2-1; perhaps TRBD1 as D (6 bases). The germline gives CDR1 DFQATT, CDR2 SNEGSKA (reference sequence). Trimming took 0 bases from V and 11 from J, leaving 14 bases between them. The CDR3 consists of 13 residues.

This clonotype was recorded a few times. The V gene is TRBV12-3 or TRBV12-4, the J gene TRBJ2-7, with 8 bases that match TRBD1. CDR3 size: 14 residues. V was pared by 4 bases and J by 6 bases, with 8 bases of the junction left unmatched. The CDR3 DNA reads as TGTGCCAGCAGTTATCAGGGGGCAGTCTCCGAGCAGTACTTC. It is translated as CASSYQGAVSEQYF.

This clonotype appeared once. The rearrangement links TRBV5-1 to TRBJ2-1; 7 positions agree with TRBD1. The CDR3 totals 13 residues. The V gene end was trimmed by 4 bases and the J gene end by 6 bases; junction bases not matched to a gene: 4. Germline loops: CDR1 SGHRS, CDR2 YFSETQ. The CDR3 bases are TGCGCCAGCAGCCCGGGACAGTTCAATGAGCAGTTCTTC. The encoded protein is CASSPGQFNEQFF.

CDR3 sequence: CASSRGSGSLNNEQFF. The CDR3 DNA reads as TGTGCCAGCTCACGGGGTAGCGGGAGTTTGAACAATGAGCAGTTCTTC. The V and J genes are TRBV18 and TRBJ2-1; 9 bases align to TRBD2. Germline V gene sequence: CDR1 KGHSH, CDR2 LQKENI. This CDR3 contains 16 residues. V trimming: 4 bases; J trimming: 5 bases; junction bases outside the gene matches: 9.

This clonotype was counted only a few times. The chain carries TRBV3-1 and TRBJ2-1; 7 positions agree with TRBD2. The CDR3 is 16 residues long. Germline trimming cut 4 bases from V and 0 bases from J; bases unmatched to any gene: 6. The germline V gene has CDR1 LGHDT and CDR2 YNNKEL (reference sequence). The CDR3 nucleotides read TGTGCCAGCAGCCCCCTACTAGCGAGCTCCTACAATGAGCAGTTCTTC. It is translated as CASSPLLASSYNEQFF.

This clonotype was seen many times. The rearrangement joins TRBV20-1 to TRBJ2-2; 13 bases are a match to TRBD2. V lost 6 bases and J lost 2; bases outside the gene matches: 3. From germline, CDR1 is DFQATT and CDR2 SNEGSKA (reference sequence). The CDR3 is 15 residues long. In nucleotides, the CDR3 is TGCAGTGCCCAGGGACTAGCGGGAAACACCGGGGAGCTGTTTTTT. Translation gives CSAQGLAGNTGELFF.

The rearrangement links TRBV20-1 to TRBJ2-5, with D possibly TRBD1 on 6 matching bases. The CDR3 has 13 amino acids. Between the trimmed V and J ends, which lost 5 bases and 3 bases, there was a span of 13 bases. Germline CDR1 and CDR2: DFQATT and SNEGSKA (reference sequence). The chain's CDR3 is CSAPPGTKETQYF. The CDR3 DNA reads as TGCAGTGCTCCACCCGGGACAAAAGAGACCCAGTACTTC.

This clonotype was seen a few times. J is TRBJ1-4 and V is TRBV20-1; perhaps TRBD1 as D (6 bases). The CDR3 extends over 13 amino acids. The V end lost 4 bases, the J end lost 7 bases, and 13 bases lay between the germline ends. The germline V gene has CDR1 DFQATT and CDR2 SNEGSKA (reference sequence). The CDR3 protein is CSANRASGEKLFF. For the CDR3, the DNA is TGCAGTGCTAACAGGGCAAGCGGTGAAAAACTGTTTTTT.

The table lists this clonotype with many counts. The rearrangement links TRBV5-1 to TRBJ2-7, with TRBD1 matching 7 bases. The CDR3 has 16 amino acids. The germline gives CDR1 SGHRS, CDR2 YFSETQ. J lost 3 bases, V lost 4 bases, and 13 bases had no gene match. CDR3 DNA: TGCGCCAGCAGCACCGTGACAGGGTCGTTCTTCTACGAGCAGTACTTC. This translates into CASSTVTGSFFYEQYF.

The chain has TRBV7-9 and TRBJ1-2; tentative D call: TRBD1 (5 bases). In germline, CDR1 is SEHNR, CDR2 FQNEAQ (reference sequence). V was pared by 4 bases and J by 8 bases, with 26 bases between. The CDR3 is 17 amino acids. The CDR3 coding sequence is TGTGCCAGCAGCTCCTACTTTGGGGTTGGGGACTATTTCGGCTACACCTTC. It yields the protein CASSSYFGVGDYFGYTF.

V usage is TRBV24-1 and J usage is TRBJ2-3, with D possibly matching TRBD2 (5 bases). The CDR3 has 14 amino acids. Trimming cost V 5 bases and J 2 bases, with 10 bases left between them. Looked up from germline, CDR1 is KGHDR and CDR2 is SFDVKD. Here the CDR3 reads CATSGETYTDTQYF. Here the CDR3 DNA reads TGTGCCACCAGTGGGGAGACGTACACAGATACGCAGTATTTT.

V and J are TRBV5-6 and TRBJ2-2; the D is unclear. V was pared by 0 bases and J by 1 base, with 7 bases between. This CDR3 comprises 15 residues. Germline loops: CDR1 SGHDT, CDR2 YYEEEE. The CDR3 protein is CASSLGEVNTGELFF. CDR3 sequence (DNA): TGTGCCAGCAGCTTGGGAGAGGTGAACACCGGGGAGCTGTTTTTT.

This clonotype turned up a few times. The chain recombines TRBV5-1 with TRBJ1-3, with D tentatively TRBD1 (5 bases). V was clipped by 0 bases and J by 4 bases, with 14 bases between them. This CDR3 has 16 amino acids. CDR1 is SGHRS, CDR2 YFSETQ, per germline. Here the CDR3 DNA reads TGCGCCAGCAGCTTGGCCGGGGCAGCCCGAGGAAACACCATATATTTT. The encoded protein is CASSLAGAARGNTIYF.

The rearrangement links TRBV9 to TRBJ1-2, with D uncertain. The V end lost 2 bases, the J end lost 1 base, and 6 bases lay between the germline ends. The CDR3 loop spans 13 amino acids. Germline CDR1 is SGDLS and CDR2 is YYNGEE. CDR3 region: CASSVGYNYGYTF. The CDR3 DNA sequence: TGTGCCAGCAGCGTCGGATATAACTATGGCTACACCTTC.

The gene calls are TRBV12-3 or TRBV12-4 and TRBJ1-6; D remains unclear. V gave up 2 bases and J gave up 14 bases, with 10 bases separating them. This CDR3 is built from 12 residues. CDR3 coding DNA: TGTGCCAGCAGTTTAAGTAGGACCTCCCTCCACTTT. Protein sequence: CASSLSRTSLHF.

This clonotype was detected once. This chain's CDR3 is CASSLSRGRHEQYF. The CDR3 DNA sequence: TGTGCCAGCAGTTTGTCCAGGGGGCGACACGAGCAGTACTTC. The chain combines TRBV27 with TRBJ2-7; 8 nucleotides align to TRBD1. The J segment lost 5 bases and the V segment lost 3 bases, leaving 6 bases of the junction unmatched. The CDR3 length is 14 residues. Germline V gene data show CDR1 as MNHEY and CDR2 as SMNVEV (reference sequence).

The chain couples TRBV5-1 to TRBJ2-2, with D maybe TRBD1 (6 bases). The CDR3 length is 14 residues. V lost 5 bases and J 4 bases, leaving 12 bases between the germline ends. CDR1 is SGHRS, CDR2 YFSETQ, per germline. CDR3 protein: CASRSGQSTGELFF. The CDR3 DNA is TGCGCCAGCAGGTCTGGACAGAGCACCGGGGAGCTGTTTTTT.

The rearrangement links TRBV7-2 to TRBJ1-1; TRBD1 is a possible D gene (6 bases). This CDR3 comprises 15 residues. Trimming pared 4 bases from V and 0 bases from J, leaving 12 bases between. CDR1 and CDR2 from the germline V gene are SGHTA and FQGNSA. The CDR3 protein is CASSSPGHLNTEAFF. CDR3 DNA: TGTGCCAGCAGCTCACCGGGACACCTGAACACTGAAGCTTTCTTT.

This clonotype appeared a few times. The chain uses TRBV4-1 and TRBJ2-1, with 8 bases matching TRBD1. The germline gives CDR1 MGHRA, CDR2 YSYEKL. The CDR3 contains 16 residues. After removal of 1 base from V and 9 bases from J, the junction contained 11 bases not matched to a gene. DNA for the CDR3: TGCGCCAGCAGCCAAGGAAGGACAGGGCCAGATAGTGAGCAGTTCTTC. Encoded protein: CASSQGRTGPDSEQFF.

The chain carries TRBV5-1 and TRBJ2-7, with D perhaps TRBD1 (5 bases). This CDR3 spans 15 amino acids. CDR1 SGHRS and CDR2 YFSETQ come from the germline V gene. V was clipped by 3 bases and J by 7 bases, with 20 bases between them. The chain's CDR3 is CASSYLGPALGEQYF. The DNA for the CDR3 is TGCGCCAGCAGCTATCTGGGGCCCGCTTTAGGTGAGCAGTACTTC.

This clonotype was found a few times. V and J are TRBV25-1 and TRBJ1-4; the match to TRBD1 covers 8 bases. The V and J ends lost 1 base and 3 bases, in that order; junction bases with no gene match: 16. CDR1 MGHDK and CDR2 SYGVNS come from the germline V gene. The CDR3 is 20 amino acids. In DNA form, the CDR3 reads TGTGCCAGCAGTGAATGGTCGGGCAGGACAGGGTCCCGATCTAATGAAAAACTGTTTTTT. It specifies CASSEWSGRTGSRSNEKLFF.

The chain is built from TRBV4-2 and TRBJ2-1; 8 nucleotides align to TRBD2. The germline CDR1 and CDR2 sequences are LGHNA and YNFKEQ. V lost 2 bases, J lost 9 bases, and 3 bases stayed unmatched. CDR3 length: 13 residues. The CDR3 nucleotides are TGTGCCAGCAGCCAAACTAGCGGAGGTGAGCAGTTCTTC. It is translated as CASSQTSGGEQFF.

This clonotype was seen only a few times. This chain connects TRBV20-1 to TRBJ2-1, with D possibly being TRBD1 or TRBD2 (5 bases each). With 6 bases removed from V and 0 bases from J, the gap between germline ends came to 12 bases. The CDR3 covers 14 residues. Germline CDR1 reads DFQATT; CDR2 reads SNEGSKA (reference sequence). CDR3 sequence reads: CSAWDRPSYNEQFF. CDR3 DNA: TGCAGTGCCTGGGACCGACCCTCCTACAATGAGCAGTTCTTC.

V and J are TRBV6-2 or TRBV6-3 and TRBJ2-1; D is unresolved. V dropped 6 bases and J dropped 8 bases, with 14 bases sitting between them. The CDR3 extends over 13 amino acids. Germline loops: CDR1 MNHEY, CDR2 SVGEGT. The CDR3 here is CASRGWKMDEQFF. The CDR3 DNA sequence: TGTGCCAGCAGGGGGTGGAAGATGGATGAGCAGTTCTTC.

This sequence joins TRBV6-5 and TRBJ2-3; D might be TRBD2 (5 bases). Germline CDR1 MNHEY, CDR2 SVGAGI. Deletions cut 0 bases from V and 5 bases from J, with 9 bases between. This CDR3 region has 14 residues. Here the CDR3 DNA reads TGTGCCAGCAGTTACTCGAGGGTGGGAGATACGCAGTATTTT. This translates into CASSYSRVGDTQYF.